Following are 25 T cell receptor beta chains from one sample sequenced in a study of T cells in Graves' hyperthyroidism and ophthalmopathy. What was amplified from RNA transcripts were TCR beta CDR3 regions. HTBI primers drove first-round RT-PCR of the TCR CDR3. TCRdb used MiXCR to reprocess the multiplex PCR reads, holding one entry per CDR3 protein. In the table there are approximately 560,000 distinct CDR3 sequences, around 16% of which are singletons. Sequenced input: blood. Receptors were obtained from a woman under 40 with Graves' hyperthyroidism.

This clonotype was counted many times. The CDR3: CASSLTRPWKGSYNEQFF. For the CDR3, the DNA is TGTGCCAGCAGTTTAACCAGGCCCTGGAAGGGCTCCTACAATGAGCAGTTCTTC. The chain has TRBV27 and TRBJ2-1, with no clear D. The V and J ends lost 2 bases and 0 bases respectively, with 17 bases between them. The CDR3 totals 18 residues. Per germline, CDR1 MNHEY and CDR2 SMNVEV (reference sequence).

The chain uses TRBV20-1 and TRBJ2-1; the match to TRBD1 covers 9 bases. There are 16 residues in the CDR3. Germline lookup yields CDR1 DFQATT and CDR2 SNEGSKA (reference sequence). V gave up 6 bases and J gave up 2 bases; unmatched junction bases: 11. The CDR3 spells CSAPDRGSSTYNEQFF. DNA for the CDR3: TGCAGTGCCCCCGACAGGGGGTCTTCTACCTACAATGAGCAGTTCTTC.

This clonotype occurred a few times. The chain couples TRBV5-1 to TRBJ1-4, with 9 bases lining up with TRBD1. There are 15 residues in the CDR3. Germline CDR1 and CDR2: SGHRS and YFSETQ. V trimming: 4 bases; J trimming: 7 bases; junction bases outside the gene matches: 8. In DNA form, the CDR3 reads TGCGCCAGCAGCCCGGGACAGGGCCTAGGTGAAAAACTGTTTTTT. Residues: CASSPGQGLGEKLFF. Full variable domain (rest looked up from reference TRBV5-1 and TRBJ1-4): KAGVTQTPRYLIKTRGQQVTLSCSPISGHRSVSWYQQTPGQGLQFLFEYFSETQRNKGNFPGRFSGRQFSNSRSEMNVSTLELGDSALYLCASSPGQGLGEKLFFGSGTQLSVL.

This clonotype was seen many times. V and J are TRBV2 and TRBJ2-7; the D is unclear. Trimming pared 3 bases from V and 5 bases from J, leaving 8 bases between. Germline CDR1 reads SNHLY; CDR2 reads FYNNEI. There are 12 residues in the CDR3. The DNA for the CDR3 is TGTGCCAGCAGTGACAATAGCCACGAGCAGTACTTC. Protein sequence: CASSDNSHEQYF.

Regarding this clonotype: A much larger clone lies one base from this, so it may be a read error. The chain carries TRBV12-3 or TRBV12-4 and TRBJ2-1; possibly TRBD2 for D (6 bases). There are 16 residues in the CDR3. The CDR3 DNA sequence: TGTGCCGGCAGTTTTAGAGGGGACTTATACTACAATGAGCAGTTCTTC. Residues: CAGSFRGDLYYNEQFF.

V usage is TRBV20-1 and J usage is TRBJ1-3; D is unclear. Germline V gene sequence: CDR1 DFQATT, CDR2 SNEGSKA (reference sequence). The V gene lost 1 base and the J gene lost 2 bases, with 9 bases spanning the gap. This CDR3 comprises 14 residues. The CDR3 loop reads CSARVGSTGNTIYF. CDR3 DNA sequence: TGCAGTGCTAGAGTCGGGTCAACTGGAAACACCATATATTTT.

Only a few counts were recorded for this clonotype. The V call is TRBV18, the J call TRBJ2-6, with D unresolved. The germline V gene has CDR1 KGHSH and CDR2 LQKENI. The CDR3 consists of 16 residues. Trimming shortened V by 1 base and J by 0 bases, and 7 bases separated the two germline ends. The CDR3 nucleotides read TGTGCCAGCTCACCACTATTCAGCTCTGGGGCCAACGTCCTGACTTTC. Protein sequence: CASSPLFSSGANVLTF.

This clonotype was detected many times. The chain carries TRBV15 and TRBJ1-1, with no clear D. V lost 2 bases and J lost 4, with 17 bases in between. The CDR3 is 16 amino acids. Looked up from germline, CDR1 is LNHNV and CDR2 is YYDKDF (reference sequence). The CDR3 sequence: CATSRSRLIQGTEAFF. For the CDR3, the DNA is TGTGCCACCAGCAGATCCCGGCTAATCCAAGGCACTGAAGCTTTCTTT.

This clonotype was found many times. DNA for the CDR3: TGTGCCACCAGCAGACGTACAGGGGGAGATACGCAGTATTTT. Protein product: CATSRRTGGDTQYF. This chain links TRBV15 with TRBJ2-3; 8 bases fit TRBD1. V shed 2 bases and J 5 bases; nucleotides not matched to a gene: 3. This CDR3 region has 14 residues. Per the germline V gene, CDR1 is LNHNV and CDR2 is YYDKDF (reference sequence).

The CDR3 DNA sequence: TGCAGTGCTAGGCGGGCGGGAGTCATGCACGAGCAGTACTTC. Protein product: CSARRAGVMHEQYF. V and J are TRBV20-1 and TRBJ2-7; 7 bases line up with TRBD2. The germline CDR1 and CDR2 sequences are DFQATT and SNEGSKA (reference sequence). The J segment lost 5 bases and the V segment lost 3 bases, leaving 10 bases of the junction unmatched. The CDR3 consists of 14 residues.

The CDR3 coding sequence is TGTGCCAGCAGCCACCCAGAGGGGGGAGATACGCAGTATTTT. Protein sequence: CASSHPEGGDTQYF. This chain connects TRBV14 to TRBJ2-3, with D perhaps being TRBD1 or TRBD2 (6 bases each). CDR1 is SGHDN and CDR2 is FVKESK in the germline V gene. The germline V and J ends were trimmed by 3 bases and 5 bases, with 12 bases remaining between them. This CDR3 region has 14 residues.

This clonotype was seen ten or more times. V and J are TRBV5-1 and TRBJ2-7, with TRBD1 matching over 8 bases. The V segment lost 3 bases and the J segment 0 bases; nucleotides outside the gene matches: 5. The CDR3 contains 15 residues. CDR1 is SGHRS, CDR2 YFSETQ, per germline. The CDR3 loop reads CASSSAGGSSYEQYF. The CDR3 DNA follows: TGCGCCAGCAGCTCAGCAGGGGGCAGCTCCTACGAGCAGTACTTC.

Comment on this clonotype: It may be a read error: a sequence one base away is much more abundant. This chain links TRBV11-2 with TRBJ2-3, with 12 bases lining up with TRBD1. V was clipped by 6 bases and J by 0 bases; unmatched bases: 7. CDR1 and CDR2 from the germline V gene are SGHAT and FQNNGV. The CDR3 contains 17 residues. For the CDR3, the DNA is TGTGCCAGCAGATTCGGGACAGGGGGCTCGAGCACAGATACGCAGTATTTT. This codes for CASRFGTGGSSTDTQYF. The full variable domain, rest sourced from reference TRBV11-2 and TRBJ2-3, is EAGVAQSPRYKIIEKRQSVAFWCNPISGHATLYWYQQILGQGPKLLIQFQNNGVVDDSQLPKDRFSAERLKGVDSTLKIQPAKLEDSAVYLCASRFGTGGSSTDTQYFGPGTRLTVL.

In this sample, this clonotype turned up many times. The genes are TRBV27 and TRBJ2-3; D is uncertain. V was trimmed by 1 base and J by 2 bases, leaving 10 bases between them. CDR3 length: 15 amino acids. The germline CDR1 and CDR2 sequences are MNHEY and SMNVEV (reference sequence). The CDR3: CASSLFGQPTDTQYF. CDR3 DNA sequence: TGTGCCAGCAGTTTATTCGGGCAGCCCACAGATACGCAGTATTTT.

This clonotype has more than one count but fewer than ten. This chain uses TRBV4-1 with TRBJ2-7; D is uncertain. Germline V gene sequence: CDR1 MGHRA, CDR2 YSYEKL. The CDR3 has 14 amino acids. Trimming took 5 bases from V and 1 from J, leaving 12 bases between them. CDR3 sequence: CASSMGSLSYEQYF. The CDR3 DNA follows: TGCGCCAGCAGCATGGGTTCCTTATCCTACGAGCAGTACTTC.

At least ten counts were recorded for this clonotype. The V and J genes are TRBV12-3 or TRBV12-4 and TRBJ1-1; no firm D call. CDR3 size: 16 residues. Trimming took 4 bases from V and 5 from J, leaving 20 bases between them. CDR3 sequence reads: CASSSLPFGYDTEAFF. For the CDR3, the DNA is TGTGCCAGCAGTTCCCTACCCTTCGGATACGATACTGAAGCTTTCTTT.

This clonotype showed up many times. The chain employs TRBV2 and TRBJ2-1; 8 bases are shared with TRBD2. This CDR3 is built from 20 residues. J was trimmed by 0 bases and V by 0 bases; bases with no gene match: 13. CDR1 is SNHLY, CDR2 FYNNEI, per germline. The CDR3, as DNA: TGTGCCAGCAGTGAAGCTTACTGGGGTAGCGGGGAATACTCCTACAATGAGCAGTTCTTC. Protein sequence: CASSEAYWGSGEYSYNEQFF.

This clonotype was seen a few times. The chain joins TRBV20-1 to TRBJ1-3; D gene unclear. This CDR3 contains 14 residues. The germline V gene has CDR1 DFQATT and CDR2 SNEGSKA (reference sequence). V was shortened by 7 bases and J by 2 bases, with 15 bases between the two germline ends. As DNA, the CDR3 is TGCAGTGTTAGGGATTTTTTAGCTGGAAACACCATATATTTT. It encodes CSVRDFLAGNTIYF.

This clonotype was found many times. This chain joins TRBV7-9 and TRBJ2-5, with D unclear. Trimming removed 3 bases from V and 5 bases from J, with 16 bases in between. The CDR3 spans 15 residues. Germline V gene lookup returns CDR1 SEHNR and CDR2 FQNEAQ (reference sequence). CDR3 coding DNA: TGTGCCAGCAGCTTGCCAGCTAGAAGTCCCGAGACCCAGTACTTC. It specifies CASSLPARSPETQYF.

This clonotype was counted a single time. The rearrangement links TRBV5-1 to TRBJ2-1, with 9 nucleotides matching TRBD2. This CDR3 has 15 residues. The germline CDR1 and CDR2 sequences are SGHRS and YFSETQ. V lost 7 bases and J lost 5; bases outside the gene matches: 10. In DNA, the CDR3 is TGCGCCAGCGGCGTGACTAGCGGCCTACACAATGAGCAGTTCTTC. Translating gives CASGVTSGLHNEQFF.

J is TRBJ2-7 and V is TRBV28, with 7 bases lining up with TRBD2. V was pared by 6 bases and J by 7 bases, with 12 bases of the junction left unmatched. The CDR3 has 14 residues. CDR1 MDHEN and CDR2 SYDVKM come from the germline V gene. The CDR3 nucleotides read TGTGCCAGCAGGCCCGGGACTACCTTAGGGGAGCAGTACTTC. Residues: CASRPGTTLGEQYF.

This clonotype was counted at least ten times. The J gene is TRBJ1-5, the V gene TRBV30, with D uncertain. Germline V gene sequence: CDR1 GTSNPN, CDR2 SVGIG (reference sequence). The CDR3 is made up of 11 amino acids. V lost 0 bases and J lost 9, with 6 bases in between. The CDR3 nucleotides are TGTGCCTGGAGTGTAAAGGGGCCCCAGCATTTT. Translation gives CAWSVKGPQHF.

This clonotype was observed many times. The V and J genes are TRBV7-9 and TRBJ2-7; TRBD2 aligns across 11 bases. The CDR3 is 15 residues long. Germline-derived CDR1 and CDR2 are SEHNR and FQNEAQ (reference sequence). Losses at the gene ends were 4 bases for V and 3 bases for J; bases not matched to a gene: 5. In DNA, the CDR3 is TGTGCCAGCAGCTCACTAGCGGGAGTATTCTACGAGCAGTACTTC. It specifies CASSSLAGVFYEQYF.

The chain couples TRBV15 to TRBJ1-6; D is unclear. The CDR3 covers 13 residues. V was trimmed by 0 bases and J by 9 bases, leaving 6 bases between them. CDR1 is LNHNV and CDR2 is YYDKDF in the germline V gene (reference sequence). CDR3 protein: CATSRDQGSPLHF. The CDR3, as DNA: TGTGCCACCAGCAGAGATCAAGGTTCACCCCTCCACTTT.

The table lists this clonotype with many counts. The gene calls are TRBV2 and TRBJ2-7, with 9 bases matching TRBD2. The V gene end was trimmed by 7 bases and the J gene end by 2 bases; junction bases not matched to a gene: 6. The germline gives CDR1 SNHLY, CDR2 FYNNEI. There are 14 residues in the CDR3. CDR3 nucleotides: TGTGCCAGCATATCCGGGACTAGCACCTACGAGCAGTACTTC. It specifies CASISGTSTYEQYF.